These 23 T cell receptor beta chains came from one sample sequenced in a study of vaccination effects on CD4 cells after COVID-19. CD4+ T cells specific for antigen were expanded with viral peptide pools by the ViraFEST assay before sequencing. Having been cultured for under twelve days, the cells underwent CD4+ T cell isolation. Each participant was administered two doses of either the BNT162b2 or the mRNA-1273 vaccine. Profiling relied on immunoSEQ multiplex PCR, and the TCRdb table lists in-frame clones only, not all of them. The profile shows around 69,000 clones, around 70% of them singletons. These receptors are not linked to any known antigen. Specimen: CD4+ T cells from PBMCs cultured with HCoV-229E spike peptides, collected after COVID-19 vaccination. The receptor source for this set is a human donor who received a COVID-19 vaccine.

V and J are TRBV5-4 and TRBJ2-2; 11 bases are shared with TRBD2. This CDR3 has 14 amino acids. Germline loops: CDR1 SGHNT, CDR2 YYREEE (reference sequence). Trimming at V came to 9 bases and at J to 4 bases, leaving 5 bases not matched to a gene. CDR3 DNA sequence: TGTGCCATCGGGACTAGCGGAATCACCGGGGAGCTGTTTTTT. It translates to CAIGTSGITGELFF. Complete variable domain (other parts from reference TRBV5-4 and TRBJ2-2): ETGVTQSPTHLIKTRGQQVTLRCSSQSGHNTVSWYQQALGQGPQFIFQYYREEENGRGNFPPRFSGLQFPNYSSELNVNALELDDSALYLCAIGTSGITGELFFGEGSRLTVL.

The chain carries TRBV6-6 and TRBJ1-6; 7 bases are a match to TRBD1. The germline V gene encodes CDR1 MNHNY and CDR2 SVGAGI (reference sequence). The CDR3 runs to 15 residues. The trim removed 2 bases at V and 7 bases at J, leaving 5 bases unmatched. The CDR3 is CASSYRTGLNSPLHF. DNA of the CDR3: TGTGCCAGCAGTTACCGGACAGGACTAAATTCACCCCTCCACTTT.

V usage is TRBV5-1 and J usage is TRBJ2-7; D is unclear. From germline, CDR1 is SGHRS and CDR2 YFSETQ. Between the trimmed V and J ends, which lost 2 bases and 7 bases, there was a span of 19 bases. The CDR3 length is 15 residues. Written as DNA, the CDR3 is TGCGCCAGCAGCTTAGGAGTGTCTGGTCGGAGAGAGCAGTACGTC. As protein: CASSLGVSGRREQYV.

This chain links TRBV15 with TRBJ1-4; D possibly corresponds to TRBD1 (5 bases). This CDR3 is built from 14 residues. In germline, CDR1 is LNHNV, CDR2 YYDKDF (reference sequence). Between the trimmed V and J ends, which lost 1 base and 7 bases, there was a span of 10 bases. The CDR3 is CATSRGRGSEKLFF. The CDR3 DNA reads as TGTGCCACCAGCAGAGGGAGGGGAAGTGAAAAACTGTTTTTT.

V and J are TRBV19 and TRBJ1-2, with 8 nucleotides matching TRBD1. CDR1 and CDR2 (germline): LNHDA, SQIVND (reference sequence). V lost 5 bases and J lost 7; bases outside the gene matches: 18. CDR3 size: 17 residues. The DNA for the CDR3 is TGTGCCAGTAGTGGCCCCGGGACAGGTGTCAGAATCCGTGGCTACACCTTC. It specifies CASSGPGTGVRIRGYTF.

In this sample, this clone turned up once. The chain carries TRBV14 and TRBJ1-1, with D tentatively TRBD1 (5 bases). The V end was cut by 1 base, the J end by 8 bases, with 17 bases between. The CDR3 is made up of 15 amino acids. Per germline, CDR1 SGHDN and CDR2 FVKESK. The CDR3 protein is CASSQGGIKNREAFF. CDR3 coding DNA: TGTGCCAGCAGCCAAGGGGGAATTAAAAACAGGGAAGCTTTCTTT.

The chain combines TRBV7-9 with TRBJ2-5, with 10 bases identical to TRBD1. The V and J ends lost 3 bases and 1 base, in that order; junction bases with no gene match: 8. CDR1 and CDR2 (germline): SEHNR, FQNEAQ (reference sequence). The CDR3 spans 17 residues. This CDR3 is CASSFRQGAVGQETQYF. CDR3 bases: TGTGCCAGCAGCTTTCGACAGGGGGCGGTTGGCCAAGAGACCCAGTACTTC. Full variable domain (remainder filled in from reference TRBV7-9 and TRBJ2-5): DTGVSQNPRHKITKRGQNVTFRCDPISEHNRLYWYRQTLGQGPEFLTYFQNEAQLEKSRLLSDRFSAERPKGSFSTLEIQRTEQGDSAMYLCASSFRQGAVGQETQYFGPGTRLLVL.

The chain couples TRBV10-3 to TRBJ2-2; D is ambiguous. The length of the CDR3 is 12 residues. Trimming shortened V by 8 bases and J by 3 bases, and 7 bases separated the two germline ends. CDR1 ENHRY and CDR2 SYGVKD come from the germline V gene. Written as DNA, the CDR3 is TGTGCCATCGCTCGAGACACCGGGGAGCTGTTTTTT. It codes for CAIARDTGELFF.

V and J are TRBV11-2 and TRBJ2-2; 7 nucleotides match TRBD2. The CDR3 contains 16 residues. Per germline, CDR1 SGHAT and CDR2 FQNNGV. V lost 2 bases, J lost 1 base, and 4 bases stayed unmatched. CDR3 DNA: TGTGCCAGCAGCTTATCGGGCGGGGGGAACACCGGGGAGCTGTTTTTT. Translating it yields CASSLSGGGNTGELFF. The entire variable domain, with the rest obtained from reference TRBV11-2 and TRBJ2-2, is as follows: EAGVAQSPRYKIIEKRQSVAFWCNPISGHATLYWYQQILGQGPKLLIQFQNNGVVDDSQLPKDRFSAERLKGVDSTLKIQPAKLEDSAVYLCASSLSGGGNTGELFFGEGSRLTVL.

This chain connects TRBV28 to TRBJ1-4; no reliable D call. This CDR3 has 11 amino acids. Trimming cost V 3 bases and J 8 bases, with 4 bases left between them. Germline V gene sequence: CDR1 MDHEN, CDR2 SYDVKM. The CDR3 reads CASSLLEKLFF. The CDR3 DNA follows: TGTGCCAGCAGTTTGTTAGAAAAACTGTTTTTT.

V usage is TRBV28 and J usage is TRBJ2-1; possibly TRBD1 for D (6 bases). CDR1 MDHEN and CDR2 SYDVKM come from the germline V gene. The CDR3 spans 15 residues. The V and J ends lost 6 bases and 3 bases respectively, with 15 bases between them. The CDR3 here is CASSWRAGDYNEQFF. The CDR3, as DNA: TGTGCCAGCAGCTGGCGGGCAGGGGACTACAATGAGCAGTTCTTC.

The J gene is TRBJ1-3, the V gene TRBV2; TRBD1 matches 9 bases. Losses at the gene ends were 6 bases for V and 2 bases for J; bases not matched to a gene: 2. CDR1 and CDR2 (germline): SNHLY, FYNNEI. The CDR3 is 14 amino acids. The CDR3 region has the DNA TGTGCCAGCAGACAGGGGGCTGCTGGAAACACCATATATTTT. This codes for CASRQGAAGNTIYF.

J is TRBJ2-5 and V is TRBV7-9, with D perhaps matching TRBD2 (6 bases). With 8 bases removed from V and 2 bases from J, the gap between germline ends came to 9 bases. The CDR3 is 12 amino acids. Germline-derived CDR1 and CDR2 are SEHNR and FQNEAQ (reference sequence). CDR3 in DNA: TGTGCCAGCCTTCGGGGGCAAGAGACCCAGTACTTC. It encodes CASLRGQETQYF.

This clone was counted between two and nine times. The CDR3 DNA follows: TGTGCCAGCAGTAGGACAGGGAACGGCTACACCTTC. The encoded protein is CASSRTGNGYTF. The chain is built from TRBV6-6 and TRBJ1-2; 8 bases agree with TRBD1. This CDR3 comprises 12 residues. With V trimmed by 5 bases and J by 8 bases, 4 bases remained unmatched. The V gene's germline CDR1 is MNHNY and CDR2 SVGAGI (reference sequence).

The chain has TRBV7-2 and TRBJ2-5; TRBD2 matches at 11 bases. There are 16 residues in the CDR3. V shed 3 bases and J 5 bases; nucleotides not matched to a gene: 8. The V gene's germline CDR1 is SGHTA and CDR2 FQGNSA. The CDR3 reads CASSFLAGGGAETQYF. CDR3 DNA: TGTGCCAGCAGCTTCCTAGCGGGGGGAGGGGCTGAGACCCAGTACTTC.

This chain connects TRBV21-1 to TRBJ1-2; the D call in the table, TRBD1, was not verified against the DNA. TRBV21-1 is given as a pseudogene. The CDR3 extends over 18 amino acids. The CDR3 protein is CASSKSLGGTGTHYGYTF. The CDR3 DNA follows: TGTGCCAGCAGCAAAAGTTTGGGGGGGACAGGAACTCACTATGGCTACACCTTC.

The J gene is TRBJ1-1, the V gene TRBV4-1; the D gene is possibly TRBD1 (5 bases). There are 14 residues in the CDR3. CDR1 is MGHRA and CDR2 is YSYEKL in the germline V gene. V lost 5 bases to trimming and J lost 1 base, with 11 bases between them. CDR3 region: CASSSRDGNTEAFF. In DNA form, the CDR3 reads TGCGCCAGCAGCTCCCGGGACGGGAACACTGAAGCTTTCTTT.

The chain has TRBV12-3 or TRBV12-4 and TRBJ1-2; 8 bases match TRBD1. The DNA end lines up better with TRBJ2-7; the J call may be wrong. The CDR3 runs to 11 residues. CDR3 nucleotides: TGTGCCAGCAGCCCCGACAGGGGGCAGTACTTC. It yields the protein CASSPDRGQYF.

The chain uses TRBV10-2 and TRBJ1-5; D gene unclear. Germline values: CDR1 WSHSY, CDR2 SAAADI. V lost 5 bases and J 3 bases, leaving 11 bases between the germline ends. CDR3 size: 14 residues. The DNA for the CDR3 is TGCGCCAGCAGTTTTTCAGCTACCAATCAGCCCCAGCATTTT. Amino acids: CASSFSATNQPQHF.

The chain couples TRBV6-6 to TRBJ1-2; weak D call: TRBD1 (6 bases). Trimming took off 5 bases at V and 4 bases at J, with 23 bases between the two ends. CDR1 and CDR2 from the germline V gene are MNHNY and SVGAGI (reference sequence). CDR3 size: 17 residues. The CDR3 sequence: CASSQRQDLSGSYGYTF. The CDR3 DNA reads as TGTGCCAGCAGTCAGAGACAGGACTTATCGGGGAGCTATGGCTACACCTTC.

There are a few counts of this clone. The CDR3 DNA follows: TGTGCCAGCAGCCCGGGGCCACTTAACACTGAAGCTTTCTTT. Its protein product is CASSPGPLNTEAFF. The chain uses TRBV7-3 and TRBJ1-1; D possibly corresponds to TRBD1 (5 bases). Germline assignment: CDR1 SGHTA and CDR2 FQGTGA. The CDR3 runs 14 residues. Trimming took off 5 bases at V and 2 bases at J, with 12 bases between the two ends.

The V call is TRBV5-6, the J call TRBJ2-5; TRBD1 matches 9 bases. V lost 4 bases and J lost 3; bases outside the gene matches: 7. CDR1 is SGHDT and CDR2 is YYEEEE in the germline V gene. The CDR3 spans 15 residues. The CDR3 DNA reads as TGTGCCAGCAGCGCCATGACAGGGGGGGAAGAGACCCAGTACTTC. Its protein product is CASSAMTGGEETQYF.

J is TRBJ1-2 and V is TRBV19, with 9 nucleotides matching TRBD1. The CDR3 has 15 residues. In germline, CDR1 is LNHDA, CDR2 SQIVND (reference sequence). The junction had 8 bases not matched to a gene; V was cut back by 3 bases and J by 6 bases. The CDR3 here is CASSIPGQGSNGYTF. The DNA for the CDR3 is TGTGCCAGTAGTATTCCGGGACAGGGCTCTAATGGCTACACCTTC. The entire variable domain, with the rest obtained from reference TRBV19 and TRBJ1-2, is as follows: DGGITQSPKYLFRKEGQNVTLSCEQNLNHDAMYWYRQDPGQGLRLIYYSQIVNDFQKGDIAEGYSVSREKKESFPLTVTSAQKNPTAFYLCASSIPGQGSNGYTFGSGTRLTVV.